This TCR beta chain is drawn from a study of T cell responses to AZD1222 COVID-19 vaccine. Looking at the study overall: The analysis combined second doses at about 4 or about 12 weeks.

This clone was seen a few times. Its antigen is unidentified. Study-wide results and caveats: Clonal diversity was possibly underestimated, and white British individuals and females predominated among donors.

The protocol was immunoSEQ multiplex PCR, while the TCRdb copy is restricted to in-frame clones and leaves out a portion. Of fewer than 130,000 clones listed, 88% were seen once; the top ten hold 1.5% to 2%. V lost 4 bases and J lost 7, with 8 bases in between. The germline V gene has CDR1 LGHDT and CDR2 YNNKEL (reference sequence). The length of the CDR3 is 11 residues. This specimen was peripheral blood, taken on day 0 of AZD1222 vaccination. The rearrangement links TRBV3-1 (or the pseudogene TRBV3-2) to TRBJ2-7; no definite D call. The origin of this receptor is an adult in good health. The CDR3 sequence: CASSRNREQYF. The CDR3 region has the DNA TGTGCCAGCAGCCGCAACCGGGAGCAGTACTTC.